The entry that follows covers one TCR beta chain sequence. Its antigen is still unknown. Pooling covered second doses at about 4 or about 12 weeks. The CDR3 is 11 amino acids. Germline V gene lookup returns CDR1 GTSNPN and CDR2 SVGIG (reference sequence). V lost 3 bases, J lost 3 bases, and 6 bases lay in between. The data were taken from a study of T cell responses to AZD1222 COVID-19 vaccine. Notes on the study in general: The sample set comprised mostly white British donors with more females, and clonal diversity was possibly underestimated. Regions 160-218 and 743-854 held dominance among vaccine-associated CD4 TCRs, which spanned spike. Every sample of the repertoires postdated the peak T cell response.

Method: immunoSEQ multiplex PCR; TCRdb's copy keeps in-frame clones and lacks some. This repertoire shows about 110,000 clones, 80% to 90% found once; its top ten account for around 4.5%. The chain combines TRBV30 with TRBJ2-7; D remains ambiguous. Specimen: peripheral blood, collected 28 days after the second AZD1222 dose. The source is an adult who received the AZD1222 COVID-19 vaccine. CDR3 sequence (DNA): TGTGCCTGGAGCCCCAACTACGAGCAGTACTTC. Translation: CAWSPNYEQYF.